This entry concerns a single T cell receptor beta chain. Its cognate antigen is unknown. The data stem from a study of early T cells in non-severe SARS-CoV-2 infection. Whole-study context: The authors sequenced bulk RNA from unsorted whole blood, leaving chains unpaired.

Each cDNA molecule carried a unique molecular identifier. Each CDR3 protein gets one entry after TCRdb re-called the 5' RACE reads with MiXCR. The sample contains 51,000 or so distinct CDR3 sequences, 8% to 13% of which appear only once. General study results and limits: The VDJdb matching leaned toward anti-spike CD8 responses and overlooked private and CD4 specificities.

Germline CDR1 and CDR2: SGHAT and FQNNGV. The CDR3 is 16 residues long. Trimming took 4 bases from V and 2 from J; bases not matched to a gene: 5. The sample was whole blood. The chain links TRBV11-2 to TRBJ2-3; 11 bases fit TRBD2. This clonotype originated in an adult who was a healthcare worker with PCR-confirmed SARS-CoV-2 infection or an uninfected control (not recorded which). CDR3 DNA: TGTGCCAGCAGCTGGACTAGCGGGTACCTCACAGATACGCAGTATTTT. This encodes CASSWTSGYLTDTQYF.